This entry lists 22 T cell receptor beta chains sequenced from one sample in a study of patients and donors after allogeneic stem cell transplantation. MiXCR was run by TCRdb on the RT-PCR reads, yielding one entry per CDR3 protein. The data contain around 170,000 distinct CDR3 sequences, 20% to 25% of them seen just once; the ten biggest clones take up roughly 26%. Sequencing input: blood, either unsorted or a sorted T cell fraction (not recorded which). The receptors stem from a human donor who was either an allogeneic HSCT recipient or a stem cell or donor lymphocyte infusion donor (not recorded which). It is not recorded whose cells these are; they may come from a transplant donor.

The chain uses TRBV30 and TRBJ2-7; 8 nucleotides line up with TRBD1. The CDR3 consists of 13 residues. Germline assignment: CDR1 GTSNPN and CDR2 SVGIG (reference sequence). The junction had 8 bases not matched to a gene; V was cut back by 5 bases and J by 5 bases. CDR3 DNA: TGTGCCTGGGCCGGACAGGGTAACCACGAGCAGTACTTC. It codes for CAWAGQGNHEQYF. Combining the CDR3 with reference TRBV30 and TRBJ2-7 gives the whole variable domain SQTIHQWPATLVQPVGSPLSLECTVEGTSNPNLYWYRQAAGRGLQLLFYSVGIGQISSEVPQNLSASRPQDRQFILSSKKLLLSDSGFYLCAWAGQGNHEQYFGPGTRLTVT.

The chain links TRBV3-1 to TRBJ1-1; D is undetermined. The germline V gene has CDR1 LGHDT and CDR2 YNNKEL (reference sequence). The length of the CDR3 is 12 residues. Trimming left V 2 bases short and J 7 bases short, with 8 bases between. The CDR3 DNA is TGTGCCAGCAGCCAATTATCAGGTGAAGCTTTCTTT. Protein product: CASSQLSGEAFF.

CDR3 sequence (DNA): TGTGCCAGTAGTAGTAGGACAAGCTATAGCAATCAGCCCCAGCATTTT. Protein product: CASSSRTSYSNQPQHF. The chain carries TRBV19 and TRBJ1-5, with a tentative D call TRBD1 (5 bases). CDR3 length: 16 residues. Looked up from germline, CDR1 is LNHDA and CDR2 is SQIVND (reference sequence). Trimming stripped 4 bases from V and 0 bases from J, with 13 bases between. Filled out from reference TRBV19 and TRBJ1-5, the complete variable domain reads DGGITQSPKYLFRKEGQNVTLSCEQNLNHDAMYWYRQDPGQGLRLIYYSQIVNDFQKGDIAEGYSVSREKKESFPLTVTSAQKNPTAFYLCASSSRTSYSNQPQHFGDGTRLSIL.

This clonotype showed up just a few times. The chain uses TRBV20-1 and TRBJ1-2, with TRBD1 matching over 8 bases. The CDR3 is 13 amino acids. Germline V lookup: CDR1 DFQATT, CDR2 SNEGSKA (reference sequence). With V trimmed by 6 bases and J by 4 bases, 7 bases remained unmatched. The CDR3 coding sequence is TGCAGTGCCCCGGACAGGGAGGGCTATGGCTACACCTTC. Amino acid sequence: CSAPDREGYGYTF.

The V and J genes are TRBV5-6 and TRBJ1-6; D remains unclear. Trimming shortened V by 10 bases and J by 14 bases, and 22 bases separated the two germline ends. Germline-derived CDR1 and CDR2 are SGHDT and YYEEEE. This CDR3 spans 13 amino acids. The CDR3 spells CASSLVRGTSLHF. The CDR3 coding sequence is TGTGCCTCTAGCTTGGTGCGGGGTACATCCCTCCACTTT.

This sequence joins TRBV29-1 and TRBJ2-1, with D tentatively TRBD2 (7 bases). V was cut by 6 bases and J by 9 bases, with 24 bases left in between. The germline CDR1 and CDR2 sequences are SQVTM and ANQGSEA. The CDR3 runs 15 residues. CDR3: CSVIPGAGAQTEQFF. The CDR3 bases are TGCAGCGTCATACCGGGCGCGGGGGCGCAGACTGAGCAGTTCTTC.

This rearrangement joins TRBV5-1 to TRBJ1-6; D may be TRBD1 (5 bases). There are 14 residues in the CDR3. The germline V gene has CDR1 SGHRS and CDR2 YFSETQ. Trimming removed 0 bases from V and 10 bases from J, with 11 bases in between. The CDR3, as DNA: TGCGCCAGCAGCTTGGACCTGAGGGACTCACCCCTCCACTTT. Amino acids: CASSLDLRDSPLHF.

This clonotype was picked up a small number of times. The genes are TRBV4-1 and TRBJ2-1; possibly TRBD1 or TRBD2 for D (5 bases each). Germline lookup yields CDR1 MGHRA and CDR2 YSYEKL. The CDR3 is 16 amino acids. V lost 0 bases and J 9 bases, leaving 18 bases between the germline ends. The CDR3 DNA sequence: TGCGCCAGCAGCCAAGATCGGGGCAGATCCCTTGTTGAGCAGTTCTTC. Amino acid sequence: CASSQDRGRSLVEQFF.

V is TRBV7-9 and J is TRBJ1-1; no reliable D call. CDR1 and CDR2 (germline): SEHNR, FQNEAQ (reference sequence). This CDR3 is built from 15 residues. The V gene lost 5 bases and the J gene lost 7 bases, with 20 bases spanning the gap. The CDR3: CASSTRIMNLIEAFF. The DNA of the CDR3 is TGTGCCAGCAGCACCCGAATCATGAACTTGATTGAAGCTTTCTTT.

The CDR3 spells CSAATFLYNGYTF. For the CDR3, the DNA is TGCAGTGCAGCAACTTTCTTATACAATGGCTACACCTTC. The chain links TRBV20-1 to TRBJ1-2; no clear D. The ends were cut back, 6 bases at V and 6 bases at J, with 17 bases in the middle. The CDR3 covers 13 residues. Germline lookup yields CDR1 DFQATT and CDR2 SNEGSKA (reference sequence).

This clonotype was observed a few times. The chain combines TRBV5-1 with TRBJ2-7; 9 bases are shared with TRBD2. The ends lost 5 bases at V and 6 bases at J; junction bases unmatched: 15. There are 16 residues in the CDR3. In germline, CDR1 is SGHRS, CDR2 YFSETQ. Here the CDR3 DNA reads TGCGCCAGCAGTGCATCCCCACCCGGACTAGCGAGCGAGCAGTACTTC. It specifies CASSASPPGLASEQYF.

This clonotype was recorded a few times. V is TRBV12-3 or TRBV12-4 and J is TRBJ2-1; D is possibly TRBD1 (5 bases). This CDR3 is 13 amino acids long. V lost 7 bases to trimming and J lost 6 bases, with 13 bases between them. The CDR3 sequence: CASNRLLGNEQFF. The CDR3 bases are TGTGCCAGCAACAGGCTCTTGGGCAATGAGCAGTTCTTC.

This clonotype appeared a few times. V and J are TRBV12-3 or TRBV12-4 and TRBJ2-1, with a possible D match to TRBD2 (6 bases). The CDR3 length is 14 residues. V was trimmed by 8 bases and J by 2 bases, leaving 13 bases between them. The DNA for the CDR3 is TGTGCCAGCCGCCGGACGGGAGCCTACAATGAGCAGTTCTTC. Translated, it gives CASRRTGAYNEQFF.

V is TRBV9 and J is TRBJ1-2; perhaps TRBD1 as D (5 bases). The ends were cut back, 0 bases at V and 8 bases at J, with 11 bases in the middle. Germline CDR1 is SGDLS and CDR2 is YYNGEE. The CDR3 totals 13 residues. CDR3 region: CASSVARRDGYTF. The CDR3 DNA sequence: TGTGCCAGCAGCGTAGCTCGTCGGGACGGCTACACCTTC.

This rearrangement joins TRBV7-2 to TRBJ2-1; 12 bases agree with TRBD2. Trimming at V came to 5 bases and at J to 5 bases, leaving 13 bases not matched to a gene. Germline CDR1 is SGHTA and CDR2 is FQGNSA. The CDR3 is 18 amino acids. Written as DNA, the CDR3 is TGTGCCAGCAGCCCCGTGGGAGGGACTAGCGGGCAACACAATGAGCAGTTCTTC. This codes for CASSPVGGTSGQHNEQFF. Using reference TRBV7-2 and TRBJ2-1 for the parts outside the CDR3, the full variable domain is GAGVSQSPSNKVTEKGKDVELRCDPISGHTALYWYRQSLGQGLEFLIYFQGNSAPDKSGLPSDRFSAERTGGSVSTLTIQRTQQEDSAVYLCASSPVGGTSGQHNEQFFGPGTRLTVL.

This clonotype was seen only a few times. The chain combines TRBV6-6 with TRBJ1-5; D not resolved. The CDR3 contains 15 residues. Trimming took 5 bases from V and 6 from J, leaving 17 bases between them. CDR1 and CDR2 from the germline V gene are MNHNY and SVGAGI (reference sequence). The CDR3 here is CASSTWLLFSQPQHF. The CDR3 DNA follows: TGTGCCAGCAGTACCTGGTTATTGTTTAGTCAGCCCCAGCATTTT.

V gene TRBV4-2 combines with J gene TRBJ2-2; TRBD2 might be the D (5 bases). Germline CDR1 LGHNA, CDR2 YNFKEQ. V was trimmed by 2 bases and J by 4 bases, leaving 14 bases between them. The CDR3 consists of 16 residues. The CDR3 protein is CASSQSGYTVTGELFF. The CDR3 DNA reads as TGTGCCAGCAGCCAATCGGGATATACGGTCACCGGGGAGCTGTTTTTT.

This clonotype was counted once. The CDR3 DNA is TGTGCCAGCAGCTTTTCGCGGAGTTTAGCCAAAAACATTCAGTACTTC. Translated: CASSFSRSLAKNIQYF. The chain has TRBV11-1 and TRBJ2-4; D is uncertain. Looked up from germline, CDR1 is SGHAT and CDR2 is FQDESV (reference sequence). The V end was cut by 3 bases, the J end by 0 bases, with 12 bases between. The CDR3 extends over 16 amino acids.

The chain carries TRBV7-9 and TRBJ2-7, with 14 bases lining up with TRBD2. This CDR3 has 14 residues. V dropped 8 bases and J dropped 4; count of bases not matched to a gene: 4. Germline lookup yields CDR1 SEHNR and CDR2 FQNEAQ (reference sequence). The CDR3 region has the DNA TGTGCCAGCGGAGGACTAGCGGGAGGTTACGAGCAGTACTTC. Residues: CASGGLAGGYEQYF.

V gene TRBV10-3 combines with J gene TRBJ2-3, with no clear D. The CDR3 consists of 13 residues. The ends were cut back, 1 base at V and 0 bases at J, with 2 bases in the middle. Germline CDR1 reads ENHRY; CDR2 reads SYGVKD. The CDR3 DNA follows: TGTGCCATCAGTGAGTGGAGCACAGATACGCAGTATTTT. Translating it yields CAISEWSTDTQYF.

The V call is TRBV2, the J call TRBJ2-1; D unclear. The germline V gene has CDR1 SNHLY and CDR2 FYNNEI. The germline V and J ends were trimmed by 5 bases and 14 bases, with 13 bases remaining between them. CDR3 length equals 11 residues. The DNA of the CDR3 is TGTGCCAGCAGTCGGACCGCCCTGGAGTTCTTC. The encoded protein is CASSRTALEFF.

This clonotype was recorded many times. The V call is TRBV5-6, the J call TRBJ1-1; weak D call: TRBD1 (5 bases). This CDR3 is built from 14 residues. The germline gives CDR1 SGHDT, CDR2 YYEEEE. The V end was cut by 6 bases, the J end by 7 bases, with 19 bases between. The CDR3 loop reads CASNHVRGGGEAFF. CDR3 coding DNA: TGTGCCAGCAACCATGTTAGGGGTGGAGGTGAAGCTTTCTTT.